This T cell receptor (beta chain) was captured by sequencing in a study of blood T cell repertoires in COVID-19. Study in general: Spain, Italy and the United States supplied samples that represented acute and convalescent COVID-19. T cells, B-cell-depleted T cells, or PBMCs provided the cDNA or gDNA that served as material.

Per the study methods: Estimated nucleated cell counts came from reference gene primer amplification. Assay used: immunoSEQ multiplex PCR; TCRdb lists only in-frame clones, some missing. From that table come the V and J calls and clone size; the DNA was used to work out D and trimming. The repertoire consists of 200,000 to 300,000 clones, with approximately 86% occurring once and the leading ten covering approximately 2%. This CDR3 contains 16 residues. The germline V and J ends were trimmed by 0 bases and 4 bases, with 11 bases remaining between them. The chain carries TRBV5-3 and TRBJ1-6, with D uncertain. TRBV5-3 falls under the ORF class, with uncertain function. The sample consisted of peripheral blood. The TCR originated in a man aged 25-45 years with active or convalescent COVID-19. CDR3 amino acids: CARSLAPGFYNSPLHF. The CDR3 DNA sequence: TGTGCCAGAAGCTTGGCCCCCGGGTTTTATAATTCACCCCTCCACTTT.